This entry is about one T cell receptor (beta chain). This sample stems from a study of identical twins. The CDR3 spans 11 residues. V was cut by 4 bases and J by 6 bases, with 7 bases left in between. CDR1 is DFQATT, CDR2 SNEGSKA, per germline (reference sequence). TCRdb re-called the 5' RACE reads with MiXCR, one entry per CDR3 protein. Of roughly 500,000 distinct CDR3 sequences listed, roughly a fifth are singletons. The same data also contributed to another study, on T cells expressing NK-cell markers.

V and J are TRBV20-1 and TRBJ2-1, with a weak D call TRBD1 (6 bases). The sample comprised CD4+ T cells sorted from blood. This clonotype was sampled from a woman aged 18-29 years in good health. The CDR3 is CSANRVNEQFF. CDR3 coding DNA: TGCAGTGCTAACAGGGTCAATGAGCAGTTCTTC.